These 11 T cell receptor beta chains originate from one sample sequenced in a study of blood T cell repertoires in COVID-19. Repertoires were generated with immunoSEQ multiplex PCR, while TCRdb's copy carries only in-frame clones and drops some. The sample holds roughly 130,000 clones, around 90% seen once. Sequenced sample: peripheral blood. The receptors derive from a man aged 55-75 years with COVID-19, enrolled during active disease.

CDR3 sequence reads: CASSQGRLAGVYEQYF. DNA for the CDR3: TGCGCCAGCAGCCAAGGACGACTAGCGGGAGTTTACGAGCAGTACTTC. The chain employs TRBV4-1 and TRBJ2-7, with TRBD2 matching 12 bases. V gave up 1 base and J gave up 4 bases; unmatched junction bases: 5. The CDR3 covers 16 residues. Germline V gene data show CDR1 as MGHRA and CDR2 as YSYEKL.

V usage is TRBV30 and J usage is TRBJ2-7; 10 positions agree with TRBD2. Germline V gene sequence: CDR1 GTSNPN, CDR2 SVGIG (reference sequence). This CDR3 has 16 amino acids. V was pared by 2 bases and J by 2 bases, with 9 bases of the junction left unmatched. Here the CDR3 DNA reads TGTGCCTGGAGTAAGAGGGGGACTAGCGATCCCTACGAGCAGTACTTC. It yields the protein CAWSKRGTSDPYEQYF.

CDR3: CASSLIWGGSTDTQYF. In DNA form, the CDR3 reads TGTGCCAGCAGCCTTATATGGGGGGGAAGCACAGATACGCAGTATTTT. This chain uses TRBV7-9 with TRBJ2-3; 7 nucleotides align to TRBD2. The CDR3 runs 16 residues. Germline CDR1 is SEHNR and CDR2 is FQNEAQ (reference sequence). V dropped 5 bases and J dropped 0; count of bases not matched to a gene: 8.

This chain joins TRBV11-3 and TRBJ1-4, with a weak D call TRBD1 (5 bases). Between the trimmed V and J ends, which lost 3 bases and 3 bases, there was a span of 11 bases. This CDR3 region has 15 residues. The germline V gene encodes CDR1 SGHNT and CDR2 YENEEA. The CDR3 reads CASSFQKGANEKLFF. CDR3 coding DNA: TGTGCCAGCAGCTTTCAAAAAGGGGCTAATGAAAAACTGTTTTTT.

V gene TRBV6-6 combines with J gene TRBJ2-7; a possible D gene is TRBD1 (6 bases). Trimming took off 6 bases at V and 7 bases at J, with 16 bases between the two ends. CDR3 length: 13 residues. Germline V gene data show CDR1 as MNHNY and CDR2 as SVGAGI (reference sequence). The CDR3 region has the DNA TGTGCCAGCAGCCCCCGGGACATTATGGAGCAGTACTTC. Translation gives CASSPRDIMEQYF.

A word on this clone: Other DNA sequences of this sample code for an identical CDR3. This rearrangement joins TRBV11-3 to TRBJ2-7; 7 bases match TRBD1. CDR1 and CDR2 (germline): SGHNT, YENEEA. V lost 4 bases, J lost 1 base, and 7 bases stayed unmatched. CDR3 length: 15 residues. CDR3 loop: CASSSRTGSSYEQYF. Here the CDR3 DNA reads TGTGCCAGCAGCTCCCGGACAGGCTCTTCCTACGAGCAGTACTTC.

Written as DNA, the CDR3 is TGTGCCAGTATGAGGACTAGCAAGAACTCCTACGAGCAGTACTTC. This gives the protein CASMRTSKNSYEQYF. The gene calls are TRBV19 and TRBJ2-7, with 8 bases lining up with TRBD2. V gave up 7 bases and J gave up 0 bases; unmatched junction bases: 8. CDR1 and CDR2 (germline): LNHDA, SQIVND (reference sequence). This CDR3 has 15 amino acids. Using reference TRBV19 and TRBJ2-7 for the parts outside the CDR3, the full variable domain is DGGITQSPKYLFRKEGQNVTLSCEQNLNHDAMYWYRQDPGQGLRLIYYSQIVNDFQKGDIAEGYSVSREKKESFPLTVTSAQKNPTAFYLCASMRTSKNSYEQYFGPGTRLTVT.

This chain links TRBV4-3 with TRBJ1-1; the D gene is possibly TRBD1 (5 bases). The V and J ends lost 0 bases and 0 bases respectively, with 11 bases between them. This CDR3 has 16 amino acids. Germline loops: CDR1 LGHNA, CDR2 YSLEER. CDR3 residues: CASSQDFRDLNTEAFF. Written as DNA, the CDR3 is TGCGCCAGCAGCCAAGATTTCAGGGACTTGAACACTGAAGCTTTCTTT.

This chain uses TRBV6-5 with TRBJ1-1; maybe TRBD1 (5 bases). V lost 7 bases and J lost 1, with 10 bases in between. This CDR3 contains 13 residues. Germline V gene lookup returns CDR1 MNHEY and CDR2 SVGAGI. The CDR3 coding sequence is TGTGCCAGCAACTGGGGCCAGAACACTGAAGCTTTCTTT. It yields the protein CASNWGQNTEAFF.

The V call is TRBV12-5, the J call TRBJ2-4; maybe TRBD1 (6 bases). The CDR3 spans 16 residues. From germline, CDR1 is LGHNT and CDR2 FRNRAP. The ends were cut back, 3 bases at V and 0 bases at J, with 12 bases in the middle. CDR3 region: CASGLRDTLAKNIQYF. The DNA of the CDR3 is TGTGCTAGTGGTTTACGGGACACCCTAGCCAAAAACATTCAGTACTTC.

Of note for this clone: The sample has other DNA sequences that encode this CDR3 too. This CDR3 is CASSLGLDYEQYF. The CDR3 coding sequence is TGTGCCAGCAGTTTGGGACTAGACTACGAGCAGTACTTC. The gene calls are TRBV27 and TRBJ2-7; 8 nucleotides line up with TRBD2. The CDR3 covers 13 residues. V was pared by 3 bases and J by 3 bases, with 1 base of the junction left unmatched. Germline CDR1 MNHEY, CDR2 SMNVEV (reference sequence).